Following are 26 T cell receptor beta chains from one sample sequenced in a study of spatial heterogeneity in lung cancer. Time point in this sample: sample taken at primary tumor resection. Unsorted tumor, nontumor lung tissue or cryopreserved PBMC supplied the whole RNA. TCRdb fed the 5' RACE reads into MiXCR, producing one record per CDR3 protein. The sample comprises 75,000 to 85,000 distinct CDR3 sequences, about a fifth of which are singletons, and about 6.8% rests with the top ten. Source: PBMCs, taken at surgery. These receptors were taken from a male donor with early-stage non-small cell lung cancer.

The chain recombines TRBV5-6 with TRBJ2-5, with TRBD1 matching over 7 bases. V trimming: 3 bases; J trimming: 3 bases; junction bases outside the gene matches: 2. This CDR3 contains 13 residues. CDR1 and CDR2 (germline): SGHDT, YYEEEE. CDR3 loop: CASSSGTEETQYF. The CDR3 DNA sequence: TGTGCCAGCAGCTCCGGGACAGAAGAGACCCAGTACTTC.

Only a few counts were recorded for this clonotype. V gene TRBV28 combines with J gene TRBJ2-2; D remains unclear. Trimming cost V 7 bases and J 1 base, with 4 bases left between them. This CDR3 comprises 12 residues. The germline V gene encodes CDR1 MDHEN and CDR2 SYDVKM. The CDR3 sequence: CASTGNTGELFF. The DNA of the CDR3 is TGTGCCAGCACCGGGAACACCGGGGAGCTGTTTTTT. Together with reference TRBV28 and TRBJ2-2, the CDR3 gives the full variable domain: DVKVTQSSRYLVKRTGEKVFLECVQDMDHENMFWYRQDPGLGLRLIYFSYDVKMKEKGDIPEGYSVSREKKERFSLILESASTNQTSMYLCASTGNTGELFFGEGSRLTVL.

The chain uses TRBV28 and TRBJ1-2, with D perhaps matching TRBD1 (5 bases). Germline V gene lookup returns CDR1 MDHEN and CDR2 SYDVKM. V lost 6 bases to trimming and J lost 2 bases, with 16 bases between them. The CDR3 extends over 15 amino acids. The chain's CDR3 is CASSPPRQGNYGYTF. The CDR3 DNA is TGTGCCAGCAGCCCTCCACGGCAGGGCAACTATGGCTACACCTTC.

In its sample, this clonotype was seen many times. The chain links TRBV12-3 or TRBV12-4 to TRBJ1-5; unclear D gene. The CDR3 is 13 amino acids. V was cut by 4 bases and J by 0 bases, with 4 bases left in between. The CDR3, as DNA: TGTGCCAGCAGTTACGGTAGCAATCAGCCCCAGCATTTT. Translated, it gives CASSYGSNQPQHF.

The chain carries TRBV5-1 and TRBJ1-2; TRBD1 aligns across 8 bases. Germline-derived CDR1 and CDR2 are SGHRS and YFSETQ. Unmatched junction bases numbered 9, after V lost 4 bases and J lost 4 bases. The CDR3 is made up of 15 amino acids. CDR3 in amino acids: CASSTGQGRAYGYTF. CDR3 nucleotide sequence: TGCGCCAGCAGCACCGGACAGGGAAGGGCCTATGGCTACACCTTC.

This clonotype has only one observation. The chain links TRBV18 to TRBJ1-2; D call uncertain. The CDR3 contains 11 residues. Germline CDR1 reads KGHSH; CDR2 reads LQKENI. V was cut by 3 bases and J by 12 bases, with 11 bases left in between. This chain's CDR3 is CASSPERFHTF. CDR3 coding DNA: TGTGCCAGCTCACCCGAAAGGTTTCACACCTTC.

In its sample, this clonotype was seen many times. V is TRBV6-4 and J is TRBJ2-7, with D possibly being TRBD1 or TRBD2 (5 bases each). This CDR3 comprises 16 residues. The V gene lost 4 bases and the J gene lost 3 bases, with 19 bases spanning the gap. CDR1 is MRHNA and CDR2 is SNTAGT in the germline V gene. CDR3 bases: TGTGCCAGCAGTGGATTTTCCCGGGACGGTTTCTACGAGCAGTACTTC. It specifies CASSGFSRDGFYEQYF.

This clonotype was observed a handful of times. The chain couples TRBV20-1 to TRBJ2-6; no clear D. The CDR3 is 13 residues long. Trimming cost V 1 base and J 3 bases, with 4 bases left between them. CDR1 is DFQATT, CDR2 SNEGSKA, per germline (reference sequence). The CDR3 protein is CSARGLGANVLTF. The CDR3 DNA reads TGCAGTGCTAGAGGGCTTGGGGCCAACGTCCTGACTTTC.

The V gene is TRBV5-1, the J gene TRBJ2-7; possibly TRBD2 for D (5 bases). CDR1 is SGHRS and CDR2 is YFSETQ in the germline V gene. The germline V and J ends were trimmed by 9 bases and 7 bases, with 23 bases remaining between them. The CDR3 totals 14 residues. The DNA of the CDR3 is TGCGCCAACAGAGTGATCCCTAGTAGCGAAGAGCAGTACTTC. Translation: CANRVIPSSEEQYF.

In this sample, this clonotype turned up a few times. This chain uses TRBV12-3 or TRBV12-4 with TRBJ2-7; TRBD2 matches 7 bases. Trimming removed 7 bases from V and 1 base from J; junction bases left unmatched: 7. The CDR3 is 14 residues long. The CDR3 DNA sequence: TGTGCCAGCACCTTTAGACTAGCTTCCTACGAGCAGTACTTC. This sequence encodes CASTFRLASYEQYF.

This clonotype was observed at least ten times. The rearrangement links TRBV24-1 to TRBJ1-2; D call uncertain. The V and J ends lost 5 bases and 3 bases respectively, with 9 bases between them. Germline CDR1 reads KGHDR; CDR2 reads SFDVKD. This CDR3 comprises 13 residues. For the CDR3, the DNA is TGTGCCACCAGTGGCGTCGGATACTATGGCTACACCTTC. This sequence encodes CATSGVGYYGYTF.

This clonotype was seen only a few times. J is TRBJ2-4 and V is TRBV15; 7 bases line up with TRBD2. Germline CDR1 LNHNV, CDR2 YYDKDF (reference sequence). The CDR3 extends over 20 amino acids. Trimming at V came to 0 bases and at J to 1 base, leaving 15 bases not matched to a gene. In DNA, the CDR3 is TGTGCCACCAGCAGAGATAACAGGAGAGGCGGGGGTGGCGCCAAAAACATTCAGTACTTC. Its translation: CATSRDNRRGGGGAKNIQYF.

This chain links TRBV20-1 with TRBJ2-1; a weak D match, TRBD2 (5 bases). This CDR3 contains 15 residues. Germline assignment: CDR1 DFQATT and CDR2 SNEGSKA (reference sequence). V was clipped by 0 bases and J by 3 bases, with 12 bases between them. CDR3 bases: TGCAGTGCTAGAGATCCTTCACTAGACTACAATGAGCAGTTCTTC. Translating it yields CSARDPSLDYNEQFF.

This chain links TRBV7-9 with TRBJ2-5, with D unclear. The CDR3 runs 14 residues. Germline V CDR1 and CDR2: SEHNR, FQNEAQ (reference sequence). V was cut by 5 bases and J by 5 bases, with 15 bases left in between. This CDR3 reads CASSRLNLMETQYF. Here the CDR3 DNA reads TGTGCCAGCAGCCGACTTAATCTGATGGAGACCCAGTACTTC. The full variable domain, rest sourced from reference TRBV7-9 and TRBJ2-5, is DTGVSQNPRHKITKRGQNVTFRCDPISEHNRLYWYRQTLGQGPEFLTYFQNEAQLEKSRLLSDRFSAERPKGSFSTLEIQRTEQGDSAMYLCASSRLNLMETQYFGPGTRLLVL.

The genes are TRBV19 and TRBJ2-1, with 12 bases aligning to TRBD2. J lost 3 bases, V lost 8 bases, and 5 bases had no gene match. Germline V gene lookup returns CDR1 LNHDA and CDR2 SQIVND (reference sequence). This CDR3 contains 15 residues. CDR3 region: CASESSGRGYNEQFF. The CDR3 DNA follows: TGTGCCAGTGAATCTAGCGGGAGGGGCTACAATGAGCAGTTCTTC.

V and J are TRBV5-1 and TRBJ1-3; 8 bases are shared with TRBD1. V shed 5 bases, J shed 4 bases, and the junction held 5 bases outside the gene matches. The CDR3 has 14 residues. Germline loops: CDR1 SGHRS, CDR2 YFSETQ. CDR3 loop: CASSLTGAGNTIYF. CDR3 nucleotide sequence: TGCGCCAGCAGTTTGACAGGGGCCGGAAACACCATATATTTT.

This clonotype is labeled as medium-sized. The gene calls are TRBV7-2 and TRBJ2-3; D could derive from TRBD1 or TRBD2 (5 bases each). The CDR3 covers 15 residues. Germline V gives CDR1 SGHTA, CDR2 FQGNSA. Trimming pared 1 base from V and 8 bases from J, leaving 16 bases between. The CDR3 loop is CASSLDGTLQGTQYF. The DNA for the CDR3 is TGTGCCAGCAGCTTAGACGGGACCCTTCAGGGTACGCAGTATTTT. The complete variable domain, with remaining parts taken from reference TRBV7-2 and TRBJ2-3, reads GAGVSQSPSNKVTEKGKDVELRCDPISGHTALYWYRQSLGQGLEFLIYFQGNSAPDKSGLPSDRFSAERTGGSVSTLTIQRTQQEDSAVYLCASSLDGTLQGTQYFGPGTRLTVL.

This clonotype has only a few counts. The chain employs TRBV7-2 and TRBJ2-2, with a possible D match to TRBD2 (7 bases). This CDR3 region has 17 residues. V gave up 1 base and J gave up 2 bases, with 14 bases separating them. Germline values: CDR1 SGHTA, CDR2 FQGNSA. The CDR3 loop is CASSLVSGGLNTGELFF. For the CDR3, the DNA is TGTGCCAGCAGCTTAGTATCGGGGGGCCTTAACACCGGGGAGCTGTTTTTT.

This rearrangement joins TRBV2 to TRBJ2-5; a weak D match, TRBD1 (6 bases). The germline V and J ends were trimmed by 2 bases and 2 bases, with 9 bases remaining between them. CDR3 length: 14 residues. CDR1 is SNHLY and CDR2 is FYNNEI in the germline V gene. The CDR3 DNA is TGTGCCAGCAGTGAATGGACAGAGCAAGAGACCCAGTACTTC. This gives the protein CASSEWTEQETQYF.

V and J are TRBV19 and TRBJ2-7, with unresolved D. This CDR3 comprises 14 residues. V shed 7 bases and J shed 6 bases, with 19 bases lying between them. Germline-derived CDR1 and CDR2 are LNHDA and SQIVND (reference sequence). CDR3 nucleotides: TGTGCCAGTACGAGGACCCAAATCCCCTCCGAGCAGTACTTC. Its translation: CASTRTQIPSEQYF.

The V and J genes are TRBV6-2 or TRBV6-3 and TRBJ1-1; no firm D call. The CDR3 covers 16 residues. Germline V gene data show CDR1 as MNHEY and CDR2 as SVGEGT. The V gene lost 6 bases and the J gene lost 1 base, with 18 bases spanning the gap. Here the CDR3 reads CASSPRSSQGNTEAFF. For the CDR3, the DNA is TGTGCCAGCAGCCCCAGATCCTCCCAAGGGAACACTGAAGCTTTCTTT.

The chain employs TRBV30 and TRBJ1-2; D is uncertain. The V gene's germline CDR1 is GTSNPN and CDR2 SVGIG (reference sequence). Trimming pared 4 bases from V and 5 bases from J, leaving 11 bases between. This CDR3 spans 12 amino acids. DNA for the CDR3: TGTGCCTGGACCACGGATAGATATGGCTACACCTTC. Residues: CAWTTDRYGYTF.

This chain joins TRBV28 and TRBJ2-7; tentatively, D is TRBD1 (6 bases). The CDR3 is 13 amino acids. V was trimmed by 5 bases and J by 1 base, leaving 9 bases between them. CDR1 is MDHEN and CDR2 is SYDVKM in the germline V gene. This chain's CDR3 is CASSQGPSYEQYF. The CDR3 nucleotides read TGTGCCAGCAGTCAGGGGCCATCCTACGAGCAGTACTTC.

This rearrangement joins TRBV3-1 to TRBJ1-2; D is perhaps TRBD1 (5 bases). The V end was cut by 2 bases, the J end by 2 bases, with 9 bases between. CDR1 LGHDT and CDR2 YNNKEL come from the germline V gene (reference sequence). This CDR3 spans 14 amino acids. The CDR3 region has the DNA TGTGCCAGCAGCCAACCGGGGGTAAACTATGGCTACACCTTC. It codes for CASSQPGVNYGYTF.

This clonotype was detected a few times. The chain employs TRBV27 and TRBJ1-5, with 8 bases fitting TRBD1. J was trimmed by 2 bases and V by 7 bases; bases with no gene match: 4. Germline assignment: CDR1 MNHEY and CDR2 SMNVEV (reference sequence). This CDR3 contains 14 residues. The CDR3 bases are TGTGCCAGCAACAACAGGGGGGGCAATCAGCCCCAGCATTTT. Translated, it gives CASNNRGGNQPQHF.

The genes are TRBV5-4 and TRBJ2-7; D may be TRBD2 (5 bases). The CDR3 runs 12 residues. CDR1 and CDR2 from the germline V gene are SGHNT and YYREEE (reference sequence). V was cut by 3 bases and J by 7 bases, with 11 bases left in between. CDR3 sequence reads: CASSSVTGEQYF. In DNA form, the CDR3 reads TGTGCCAGCAGCTCGGTCACGGGGGAGCAGTACTTC.